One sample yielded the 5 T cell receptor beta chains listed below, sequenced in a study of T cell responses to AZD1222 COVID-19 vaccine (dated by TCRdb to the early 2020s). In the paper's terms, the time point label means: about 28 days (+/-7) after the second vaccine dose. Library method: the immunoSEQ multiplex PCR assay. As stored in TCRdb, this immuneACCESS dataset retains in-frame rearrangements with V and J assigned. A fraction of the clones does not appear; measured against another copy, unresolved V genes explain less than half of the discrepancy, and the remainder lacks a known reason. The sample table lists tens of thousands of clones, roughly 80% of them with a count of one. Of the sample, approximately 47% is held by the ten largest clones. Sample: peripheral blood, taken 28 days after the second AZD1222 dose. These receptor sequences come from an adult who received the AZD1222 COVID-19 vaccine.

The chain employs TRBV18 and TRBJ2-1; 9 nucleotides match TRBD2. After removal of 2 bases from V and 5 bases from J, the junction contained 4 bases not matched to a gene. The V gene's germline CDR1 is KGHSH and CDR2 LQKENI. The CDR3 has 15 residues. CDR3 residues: CASSPGLAINNEQFF. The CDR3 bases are TGTGCCAGCTCACCAGGACTAGCGATAAACAATGAGCAGTTCTTC.

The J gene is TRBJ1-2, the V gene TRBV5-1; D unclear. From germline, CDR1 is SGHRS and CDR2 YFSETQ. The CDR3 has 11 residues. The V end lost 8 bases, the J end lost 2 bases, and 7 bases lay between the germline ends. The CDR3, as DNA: TGCGCCAGTGCGTCGAACTATGGCTACACCTTC. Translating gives CASASNYGYTF.

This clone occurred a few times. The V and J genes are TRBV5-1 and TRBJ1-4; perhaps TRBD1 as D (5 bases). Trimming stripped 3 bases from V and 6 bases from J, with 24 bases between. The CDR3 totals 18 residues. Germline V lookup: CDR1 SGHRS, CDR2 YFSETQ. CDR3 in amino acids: CASSWRPRTGRGDEKLFF. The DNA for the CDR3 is TGCGCCAGCAGCTGGAGACCTAGAACAGGCCGAGGGGATGAAAAACTGTTTTTT.

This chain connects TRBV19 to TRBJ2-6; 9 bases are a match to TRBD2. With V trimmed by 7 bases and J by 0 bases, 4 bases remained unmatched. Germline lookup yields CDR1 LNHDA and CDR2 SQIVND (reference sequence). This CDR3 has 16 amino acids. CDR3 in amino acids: CASKTSGYSGANVLTF. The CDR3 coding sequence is TGTGCCAGTAAGACTAGCGGCTACTCTGGGGCCAACGTCCTGACTTTC. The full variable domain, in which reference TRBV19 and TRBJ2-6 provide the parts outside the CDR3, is DGGITQSPKYLFRKEGQNVTLSCEQNLNHDAMYWYRQDPGQGLRLIYYSQIVNDFQKGDIAEGYSVSREKKESFPLTVTSAQKNPTAFYLCASKTSGYSGANVLTFGAGSRLTVL.

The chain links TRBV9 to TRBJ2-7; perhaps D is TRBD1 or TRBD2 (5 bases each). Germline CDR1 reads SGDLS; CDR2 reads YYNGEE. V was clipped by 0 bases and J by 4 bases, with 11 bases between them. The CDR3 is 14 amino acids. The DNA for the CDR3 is TGTGCCAGCAGCGTAGGGGACCGACTATACGAGCAGTACTTC. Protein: CASSVGDRLYEQYF. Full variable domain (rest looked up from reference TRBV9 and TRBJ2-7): DSGVTQTPKHLITATGQRVTLRCSPRSGDLSVYWYQQSLDQGLQFLIQYYNGEERAKGNILERFSAQQFPDLHSELNLSSLELGDSALYFCASSVGDRLYEQYFGPGTRLTVT.